Below, 18 T cell receptor beta chains from the same sample are listed, as sequenced in a study of blood T cell repertoires in COVID-19. Sequencing used immunoSEQ multiplex PCR; TCRdb keeps in-frame clones, though not all of them. The repertoire holds about 15,000 clones, with about 90% as singletons. Source material: peripheral blood. These receptors came from a human donor in a cohort sampled during active COVID-19.

The V gene is TRBV19, the J gene TRBJ2-3; tentative D call: TRBD2 (5 bases). Germline lookup yields CDR1 LNHDA and CDR2 SQIVND (reference sequence). With 3 bases removed from V and 6 bases from J, the gap between germline ends came to 16 bases. This CDR3 is 15 amino acids long. CDR3 in DNA: TGTGCCAGTAGTATGGAGGTGATCGGCGGGGATACGCAGTATTTT. It is translated as CASSMEVIGGDTQYF.

This sequence joins TRBV13 and TRBJ2-3; TRBD2 matches 10 bases. The CDR3 totals 16 residues. CDR1 and CDR2 from the germline V gene are PRHDT and FYEKMQ (reference sequence). The trim removed 5 bases at V and 2 bases at J, leaving 7 bases unmatched. The CDR3 sequence: CASSADSGGNTDTQYF. In DNA form, the CDR3 reads TGTGCCAGCAGCGCGGATAGCGGGGGGAACACAGATACGCAGTATTTT.

The chain joins TRBV7-2 to TRBJ2-3, with 12 bases lining up with TRBD2. Germline CDR1 and CDR2: SGHTA and FQGNSA. The CDR3 length is 16 residues. The V segment lost 5 bases and the J segment 1 base; nucleotides outside the gene matches: 4. This CDR3 reads CASSRRLAGGTDTQYF. Written as DNA, the CDR3 is TGTGCCAGCAGCCGCCGACTAGCGGGGGGCACAGATACGCAGTATTTT.

The chain employs TRBV6-5 and TRBJ1-1; D remains ambiguous. Germline loops: CDR1 MNHEY, CDR2 SVGAGI. V was shortened by 2 bases and J by 1 base, with 14 bases between the two germline ends. There are 16 residues in the CDR3. This chain's CDR3 is CASSYGRDWTNTEAFF. The CDR3 nucleotides are TGTGCCAGCAGTTACGGGAGGGATTGGACGAACACTGAAGCTTTCTTT.

The rearrangement joins TRBV10-3 to TRBJ2-5, with 7 bases lining up with TRBD2. This CDR3 has 18 amino acids. From germline, CDR1 is ENHRY and CDR2 SYGVKD. V was pared by 2 bases and J by 5 bases, with 17 bases of the junction left unmatched. CDR3 in amino acids: CAISERGREGILGETQYF. In DNA form, the CDR3 reads TGTGCCATCAGTGAGAGAGGCAGGGAGGGCATCTTGGGCGAGACCCAGTACTTC.

V gene TRBV5-4 combines with J gene TRBJ2-2; unclear D gene. Looked up from germline, CDR1 is SGHNT and CDR2 is YYREEE (reference sequence). CDR3 length: 15 residues. V gave up 4 bases and J gave up 5 bases, with 15 bases separating them. CDR3 protein: CASSRDTPHTGELFF. DNA of the CDR3: TGTGCCAGCAGCCGAGACACCCCCCATACCGGGGAGCTGTTTTTT.

The chain joins TRBV18 to TRBJ1-1; weak D call: TRBD1 (5 bases). The CDR3 totals 15 residues. The V gene's germline CDR1 is KGHSH and CDR2 LQKENI. V shed 2 bases and J shed 1 base, with 11 bases lying between them. The CDR3 sequence: CASSPDTGENTEAFF. Here the CDR3 DNA reads TGTGCCAGCTCACCAGATACAGGCGAGAACACTGAAGCTTTCTTT.

The J gene is TRBJ2-1, the V gene TRBV5-5, with D hard to call. From germline, CDR1 is SGHKS and CDR2 YYEKEE (reference sequence). The CDR3 is 15 residues long. Trimming removed 4 bases from V and 0 bases from J, with 11 bases in between. The CDR3: CASSRVPNSYNEQFF. CDR3 nucleotides: TGTGCCAGCAGCCGCGTCCCGAACTCCTACAATGAGCAGTTCTTC.

The rearrangement uses TRBV5-8 and TRBJ2-1, with TRBD1 as a possible D gene (6 bases). In germline, CDR1 is SGHTS, CDR2 YDEGEE. The CDR3 runs to 15 residues. V dropped 6 bases and J dropped 1 base, with 14 bases sitting between them. CDR3: CASNLGTSSYNEQFF. CDR3 nucleotides: TGTGCCAGCAACCTCGGGACATCTTCCTACAATGAGCAGTTCTTC.

V usage is TRBV9 and J usage is TRBJ1-6, with 7 bases fitting TRBD1. With 3 bases clipped from V and 6 bases from J, the junction kept 6 bases outside the gene matches. This CDR3 contains 15 residues. Germline V gene data show CDR1 as SGDLS and CDR2 as YYNGEE. CDR3 protein: CASSATGTANSPLHF. In DNA, the CDR3 is TGTGCCAGCAGCGCCACCGGGACAGCTAATTCACCCCTCCACTTT.

The table lists this clone with a count of one. V is TRBV7-2 and J is TRBJ2-1; D is ambiguous. Trimming shortened V by 2 bases and J by 2 bases, and 10 bases separated the two germline ends. The CDR3 sequence is 15 residues long. Germline CDR1 is SGHTA and CDR2 is FQGNSA. The CDR3 here is CASSLISAAYNEQFF. In DNA, the CDR3 is TGTGCCAGCAGCTTAATCTCTGCGGCCTACAATGAGCAGTTCTTC.

V gene TRBV6-2 or TRBV6-3 combines with J gene TRBJ2-3, with TRBD2 matching 16 bases. This CDR3 contains 17 residues. The germline CDR1 and CDR2 sequences are MNHEY and SVGEGT. J was trimmed by 4 bases and V by 6 bases; bases with no gene match: 7. Here the CDR3 reads CASSSGTSGGAADTQYF. DNA for the CDR3: TGTGCCAGCAGCTCCGGGACTAGCGGGGGGGCCGCAGATACGCAGTATTTT.

The chain uses TRBV5-6 and TRBJ2-3; D gene unclear. The length of the CDR3 is 13 residues. V was cut by 1 base and J by 0 bases, with 3 bases left in between. Looked up from germline, CDR1 is SGHDT and CDR2 is YYEEEE. CDR3 loop: CASSLSSTDTQYF. CDR3 nucleotides: TGTGCCAGCAGCTTGTCTAGCACAGATACGCAGTATTTT.

This clone was seen just once. V usage is TRBV14 and J usage is TRBJ2-7, with TRBD1 matching 7 bases. Germline V gene lookup returns CDR1 SGHDN and CDR2 FVKESK. This CDR3 is built from 17 residues. With V trimmed by 2 bases and J by 2 bases, 12 bases remained unmatched. The CDR3 DNA is TGTGCCAGCAGCCAAAAATTTAGACAGGGACGCGCCTACGAGCAGTACTTC. This translates into CASSQKFRQGRAYEQYF.

To note about this clone: The identical CDR3 is also encoded by other nucleotide sequences in the sample. The chain is built from TRBV18 and TRBJ1-2, with TRBD1 as a possible D gene (6 bases). Germline values: CDR1 KGHSH, CDR2 LQKENI. Trimming shortened V by 2 bases and J by 6 bases, and 16 bases separated the two germline ends. The CDR3 is 15 amino acids. CDR3 sequence: CASSPLGADMNGYTF. The DNA for the CDR3 is TGTGCCAGCTCACCATTGGGGGCGGATATGAATGGCTACACCTTC.

Worth noting for this clone: The junction does not match germline at one end; this may be a read error. J is TRBJ1-1 and V is TRBV7-3, with D unresolved. The CDR3 loop spans 13 amino acids. The V gene's germline CDR1 is SGHTA and CDR2 FQGTGA. The CDR3 nucleotides are TGTGCCAACAGCTTAATGAGAAACACTGAAGCTTTCTTT. Amino acid sequence: CANSLMRNTEAFF.

This sequence joins TRBV20-1 and TRBJ2-7; D uncertain. The germline CDR1 and CDR2 sequences are DFQATT and SNEGSKA (reference sequence). The CDR3 has 13 amino acids. The V and J ends lost 3 bases and 0 bases respectively, with 9 bases between them. The CDR3 region has the DNA TGCAGTGCTAGTAACACCAACTCCTACGAGCAGTACTTC. Encoded protein: CSASNTNSYEQYF.

V is TRBV6-1 and J is TRBJ2-7; 8 nucleotides match TRBD1. The J segment lost 7 bases and the V segment lost 1 base, leaving 6 bases of the junction unmatched. The CDR3 spans 14 residues. CDR1 is MNHNS, CDR2 SASEGT, per germline. The CDR3 DNA follows: TGTGCCAGCAGTGAAGGGACAGGGACGAGAGAGCAGTACTTC. Its protein is CASSEGTGTREQYF.